Listed below are T cell receptor beta chains from one sample, sequenced in a study of cytomegalovirus exposure and HLA in healthy donors. Sequencing used immunoSEQ multiplex PCR; TCRdb keeps in-frame clones, though not all of them. The sample consists of over 150,000 clones, 68% of them appearing once. The sequencing sample was made of PBMCs. Receptor source: a woman younger than 35 in good health and CMV-seropositive. The CDR3 runs from the conserved cysteine through the conserved F or W. D genes are given only for firm matches. Not all rows give a size; the values are once, few, many and, for expanded clones, a class.

abundance: -
j_gene: TRBJ1-2
d_gene: -
v_gene: TRBV6-5
CDR3nt: TGTGCCAGCAGTTACTCGGCAGGGTATTACTATGGCTACACCTTC
CDR3aa: CASSYSAGYYYGYTF

abundance: -
j_gene: TRBJ2-7
d_gene: TRBD1
v_gene: TRBV6-1
CDR3nt: TGTGCCAGCAGCCCGGGACAGGACACCTACGAGCAGTACTTC
CDR3aa: CASSPGQDTYEQYF

abundance: -
j_gene: TRBJ2-3
d_gene: TRBD2
v_gene: TRBV4-2
CDR3nt: TGTGCCAGCAGCCAAGTCCTACTAGCGAGCGGCACAGATACGCAGTATTTT
CDR3aa: CASSQVLLASGTDTQYF

abundance: few
j_gene: TRBJ2-1
d_gene: TRBD2
v_gene: TRBV6-5
CDR3nt: TGTGCCAGCAGTTACGCGCTAGCGGGGAACAATGAGCAGTTCTTC
CDR3aa: CASSYALAGNNEQFF

abundance: -
j_gene: TRBJ1-6
d_gene: -
v_gene: TRBV28
CDR3nt: TGTGCCAGCGGGAGGGTTCCAAATAATTCACCCCTCCACTTT
CDR3aa: CASGRVPNNSPLHF

abundance: -
j_gene: TRBJ1-1
d_gene: -
v_gene: TRBV6-5
CDR3nt: TGTGCCAGCAGTTTTCAAGCGAACACTGAAGCTTTCTTT
CDR3aa: CASSFQANTEAFF

abundance: -
j_gene: TRBJ2-3
d_gene: TRBD2
v_gene: TRBV5-6
CDR3nt: TGTGCCAGCAGCTTGCTCGGGACTAGCGGCACAGATACGCAGTATTTT
CDR3aa: CASSLLGTSGTDTQYF

abundance: -
j_gene: TRBJ2-7
d_gene: -
v_gene: TRBV6-5
CDR3nt: TGTGCCAGCAGCCCTACCAGGGACTACGAGCAGTACTTC
CDR3aa: CASSPTRDYEQYF

abundance: few
j_gene: TRBJ2-3
d_gene: -
v_gene: TRBV7-9
CDR3nt: TGTGCCAGCAGCTTAGGGGGGCCTGCGACAGATACGCAGTATTTT
CDR3aa: CASSLGGPATDTQYF

abundance: -
j_gene: TRBJ2-1
d_gene: TRBD2
v_gene: TRBV4-2
CDR3nt: TGTGCCAGCAGCCAGTTGACGGGAGGACGTGAGCAGTTCTTC
CDR3aa: CASSQLTGGREQFF

abundance: -
j_gene: TRBJ2-7
d_gene: -
v_gene: TRBV9
CDR3nt: TGTGCCAGCAGCCCTGGGGGCGGGTCAAGCTCCTACGAGCAGTACTTC
CDR3aa: CASSPGGGSSSYEQYF

abundance: -
j_gene: TRBJ1-5
d_gene: -
v_gene: TRBV6-5
CDR3nt: TGTGCCAGCAGCCCAGGTCCGGGCAATCAGCCCCAGCATTTT
CDR3aa: CASSPGPGNQPQHF

abundance: -
j_gene: TRBJ2-2
d_gene: TRBD2
v_gene: TRBV27
CDR3nt: TGTGCCAGCCTGACTAGCGGAAACACCGGGGAGCTGTTTTTT
CDR3aa: CASLTSGNTGELFF

abundance: -
j_gene: TRBJ1-5
d_gene: TRBD1
v_gene: TRBV28
CDR3nt: TGTGCCAGCAGTAGTTTAAGACAGGGGAATAGCAATCAGCCCCAGCATTTT
CDR3aa: CASSSLRQGNSNQPQHF

abundance: -
j_gene: TRBJ2-1
d_gene: -
v_gene: TRBV5-8
CDR3nt: TGTGCCAGCACCCACTACTCTCCCCTCTACAATGAGCAGTTCTTC
CDR3aa: CASTHYSPLYNEQFF

abundance: -
j_gene: TRBJ2-5
d_gene: TRBD1
v_gene: TRBV5-6
CDR3nt: TGTGCCAGCAGCGGGACAGGGTTGCAGACCCAGTACTTC
CDR3aa: CASSGTGLQTQYF

abundance: -
j_gene: TRBJ1-3
d_gene: -
v_gene: TRBV30
CDR3nt: TGTGCCTGGATGCCAGGAAAAGGTGGAAACACCATATATTTT
CDR3aa: CAWMPGKGGNTIYF

abundance: few
j_gene: TRBJ1-2
d_gene: TRBD1
v_gene: TRBV6-5
CDR3nt: TGTGCCAGCAGTTACTCGCAGGGGGCGCTTAACTATGGCTACACCTTC
CDR3aa: CASSYSQGALNYGYTF

abundance: -
j_gene: TRBJ2-7
d_gene: TRBD2
v_gene: TRBV27
CDR3nt: TGTGCCAGCCGCCCGGGACTAGCGAACTACGAGCAGTACTTC
CDR3aa: CASRPGLANYEQYF

abundance: few
j_gene: TRBJ1-1
d_gene: -
v_gene: TRBV27
CDR3nt: TGTGCCAGCCGGGCCCGACAGCTGAACACTGAAGCTTTCTTT
CDR3aa: CASRARQLNTEAFF

abundance: -
j_gene: TRBJ2-7
d_gene: -
v_gene: TRBV5-5
CDR3nt: TGTGCCAGCAGCTTGGACCGTCACGGGGTCCTCCCCTACGAGCAGTACTTC
CDR3aa: CASSLDRHGVLPYEQYF

abundance: -
j_gene: TRBJ1-1
d_gene: -
v_gene: TRBV5-1
CDR3nt: TGCGCCAGCAGCTTGGCCCCGCGGGCAGGCAGGGGCACTGAAGCTTTCTTT
CDR3aa: CASSLAPRAGRGTEAFF

abundance: -
j_gene: TRBJ1-1
d_gene: TRBD1
v_gene: TRBV4-3
CDR3nt: TGCGCCAGCAGCCAAGGAGGGGACAGGGTAGCGGACACTGAAGCTTTCTTT
CDR3aa: CASSQGGDRVADTEAFF

abundance: few
j_gene: TRBJ2-2
d_gene: TRBD1
v_gene: TRBV6-6
CDR3nt: TGTGCCAGCAGTCTCGACAGGGTGGCCGGGGAGCTGTTTTTT
CDR3aa: CASSLDRVAGELFF

abundance: -
j_gene: TRBJ2-5
d_gene: -
v_gene: TRBV30
CDR3nt: TGTGCCTGGAGTAGCTCGCAGGGAACGCGAGAGACCCAGTACTTC
CDR3aa: CAWSSSQGTRETQYF

abundance: -
j_gene: TRBJ2-7
d_gene: TRBD2
v_gene: TRBV5-1
CDR3nt: TGCGCCAGCAGCGAACCGGGACTAGCGGGCCCGGGACAGCAGTACTTC
CDR3aa: CASSEPGLAGPGQQYF

abundance: -
j_gene: TRBJ1-6
d_gene: -
v_gene: TRBV6-5
CDR3nt: TGTGCCAGCAGTTACCGCGGGAGCTCCTATAATTCACCCCTCCACTTT
CDR3aa: CASSYRGSSYNSPLHF

abundance: few
j_gene: TRBJ1-5
d_gene: -
v_gene: TRBV6-5
CDR3nt: TGTGCCAGCAGTTACCCCGGGGTTCCAGTCGAGGCCCAGCATTTT
CDR3aa: CASSYPGVPVEAQHF

abundance: -
j_gene: TRBJ2-1
d_gene: -
v_gene: TRBV6-6
CDR3nt: TGTGCCAGCAGTTACCGAGACAATGAGCAGTTCTTC
CDR3aa: CASSYRDNEQFF

abundance: -
j_gene: TRBJ1-2
d_gene: -
v_gene: TRBV29-1
CDR3nt: TGCAGCGTTGAAATCAGGGCACCAACTAACTATGGCTACACCTTC
CDR3aa: CSVEIRAPTNYGYTF

abundance: -
j_gene: TRBJ1-1
d_gene: -
v_gene: TRBV30
CDR3nt: TGTGCCTGGAGTCTTTTTGGCCTTGAAGCTTTCTTT
CDR3aa: CAWSLFGLEAFF

abundance: once
j_gene: TRBJ1-1
d_gene: -
v_gene: TRBV27
CDR3nt: TGTGCCAGCAGTTCCCAACAGGGAGGGTGGGTGAACACTGAAGCTTTCTTT
CDR3aa: CASSSQQGGWVNTEAFF

abundance: -
j_gene: TRBJ1-5
d_gene: TRBD1
v_gene: TRBV7-9
CDR3nt: TGTGCCAGCAGCTTAGGACAGGGCGACTATCAGCCCCAGCATTTT
CDR3aa: CASSLGQGDYQPQHF

abundance: -
j_gene: TRBJ2-7
d_gene: TRBD2
v_gene: TRBV11-2
CDR3nt: TGTGCCAGCAGTCGGTGGACTAGCGGGAGTCACTACGAGCAGTACTTC
CDR3aa: CASSRWTSGSHYEQYF

abundance: -
j_gene: TRBJ2-7
d_gene: TRBD2
v_gene: TRBV7-9
CDR3nt: TGTGCCAGCAGCTCCCACGCTAGCGGGAGCTCCTACGAGCAGTACTTC
CDR3aa: CASSSHASGSSYEQYF

abundance: -
j_gene: TRBJ2-7
d_gene: -
v_gene: TRBV25-1
CDR3nt: TGTGCCAGCAGTGGAGAGAAGGGATGGGGCGAGCAGTACTTC
CDR3aa: CASSGEKGWGEQYF

abundance: -
j_gene: TRBJ1-1
d_gene: -
v_gene: TRBV28
CDR3nt: TGTGCCAGCAAGTTAGTGGGGGGTTGGAACACTGAAGCTTTCTTT
CDR3aa: CASKLVGGWNTEAFF

abundance: -
j_gene: TRBJ1-2
d_gene: TRBD1
v_gene: TRBV5-5
CDR3nt: TGTGCCAGCAGTAACCCTTTCGGACAGGGACACTATGGCTACACCTTC
CDR3aa: CASSNPFGQGHYGYTF

abundance: -
j_gene: TRBJ2-5
d_gene: -
v_gene: TRBV30
CDR3nt: TGTGCCTGGAGTCCGGGGATAGCTGAGACCCAGTACTTC
CDR3aa: CAWSPGIAETQYF

abundance: -
j_gene: TRBJ1-2
d_gene: TRBD1
v_gene: TRBV28
CDR3nt: TGTGCCAGCAGCCCAAGCCCGCTCACAGGGGCCTATGGCTACACCTTC
CDR3aa: CASSPSPLTGAYGYTF

abundance: few
j_gene: TRBJ2-7
d_gene: TRBD1
v_gene: TRBV7-3
CDR3nt: TGTGCCAGCAGACTGACAGGGTCATCGTCCTACGAGCAGTACTTC
CDR3aa: CASRLTGSSSYEQYF

abundance: -
j_gene: TRBJ1-2
d_gene: -
v_gene: TRBV29-1
CDR3nt: TGCAGCGCAAAGGAGGGGGGCTACACCTTC
CDR3aa: CSAKEGGYTF

abundance: -
j_gene: TRBJ1-3
d_gene: TRBD1
v_gene: TRBV7-9
CDR3nt: TGTGCCAGCAGCTTAGCAAAGGGACAGCCGACCTCTGGAAACACCATATATTTT
CDR3aa: CASSLAKGQPTSGNTIYF

abundance: -
j_gene: TRBJ2-5
d_gene: TRBD1
v_gene: TRBV19
CDR3nt: TGTGCCAGTAGTATGGACAGGGCTAGAGGGGAGACCCAGTACTTC
CDR3aa: CASSMDRARGETQYF

abundance: once
j_gene: TRBJ1-4
d_gene: TRBD1
v_gene: TRBV2
CDR3nt: TGTGCCATAACGGGGGCGGCAGGGGGTAATGAAAAACTGTTTTTT
CDR3aa: CAITGAAGGNEKLFF

abundance: -
j_gene: TRBJ2-7
d_gene: TRBD1
v_gene: TRBV28
CDR3nt: TGTGCCAGCAGTTCCCAGGGGGCTGGCTTCTACGAGCAGTACTTC
CDR3aa: CASSSQGAGFYEQYF

abundance: -
j_gene: TRBJ2-5
d_gene: -
v_gene: TRBV6-6
CDR3nt: TGTGCCAGCAGTTACCCCCCGGGGAAAGAGACCCAGTACTTC
CDR3aa: CASSYPPGKETQYF

abundance: -
j_gene: TRBJ2-1
d_gene: TRBD2
v_gene: TRBV5-4
CDR3nt: TGTGCCAGCAGCTCCGGGACTAGCGGGATAAATGAGCAGTTCTTC
CDR3aa: CASSSGTSGINEQFF

abundance: -
j_gene: TRBJ1-2
d_gene: -
v_gene: TRBV6-6
CDR3nt: TGTGCCAGCAGTTATGGTCACGAGGGCTACACCTTC
CDR3aa: CASSYGHEGYTF

abundance: -
j_gene: TRBJ2-1
d_gene: TRBD2
v_gene: TRBV5-4
CDR3nt: TGTGCCAGCAGCTCTAGCGGGAGTGGCAATGAGCAGTTCTTC
CDR3aa: CASSSSGSGNEQFF

abundance: -
j_gene: TRBJ2-7
d_gene: -
v_gene: TRBV6-5
CDR3nt: TGTGCCAGCAGCCGGGGGACAGAGATCTACGAGCAGTACTTC
CDR3aa: CASSRGTEIYEQYF

abundance: few
j_gene: TRBJ2-5
d_gene: -
v_gene: TRBV13
CDR3nt: TGTGCCAGCAGCTTAGATCGGTGGGAGACCCAGTACTTC
CDR3aa: CASSLDRWETQYF

abundance: -
j_gene: TRBJ2-7
d_gene: -
v_gene: TRBV2
CDR3nt: TGTGCCAGCATACCGGAGGACCTTCTCTACGAGCAGTACTTC
CDR3aa: CASIPEDLLYEQYF